A selection of T cell receptor beta chains follows, all from one sample in a study of OX40 agonist ivuxolimab in advanced cancers. Assay used: immunoSEQ multiplex PCR; TCRdb lists only in-frame clones, some missing. Of fewer than 80,000 clones listed, 80% to 90% are singletons. The source material was CD4+ or CD8+ T cells sorted from blood, sampled in a trial of the OX40 agonist ivuxolimab. Receptors were obtained from an adult with an advanced solid tumor such as melanoma, head and neck, liver or kidney cancer. CDR3s include the opening cysteine and the closing phenylalanine or tryptophan. The D gene is left open where the match is weak. Where a row states a size, it is once, few, many or the class of an expanded clone; other rows omit it.

CDR3 | D | size | V
CATSTGLAGGPYEQYF | TRBD2 | - | TRBV15
CAWRGPGANVLTF | - | - | TRBV30
CASSPGQEPYGYTF | TRBD1 | few | TRBV5-1
CASRVLAGVSNEQFF | TRBD2 | - | TRBV2
CASSLGAGNQPQHF | - | - | TRBV7-2
CAWSVRARTEAFF | - | - | TRBV30
CASSPPGRPNTEAFF | - | - | TRBV5-6
CASSIGDSIAEAFF | TRBD1 | - | TRBV19
CASSVAPGANTGELFF | - | - | TRBV9
CASSLTSGTHEQFF | TRBD2 | - | TRBV7-2
CASSLGLTAETQYF | - | - | TRBV5-1
CASSLGRDSPYGYTF | TRBD1 | - | TRBV13
CAISDDRGINEQYF | TRBD1 | - | TRBV10-3
CASSRTDLTEAFF | - | - | TRBV5-1
CSVVSAGATDTQYF | TRBD2 | - | TRBV29-1
CASSSTSGSSYEQYF | TRBD2 | - | TRBV6-6
CSVVRGGYEQYF | - | - | TRBV29-1
CASSLATYNEQFF | - | - | TRBV7-2
CASSDGATVTDTQYF | - | - | TRBV9
CATSRGGAQETQYF | - | once | TRBV15
CASSFLAGGPTGELFF | TRBD2 | - | TRBV27
CSVEDFPSRERGSYEQYF | - | - | TRBV29-1